This T cell receptor beta chain was profiled in a study of blood T cells in healthy people across ages. The CDR3 contains 14 residues. Between the trimmed V and J ends, which lost 7 bases and 6 bases, there was a span of 18 bases. CDR1 is MNHEY, CDR2 SVGEGT, per germline. For the second PCR, which ran for roughly 7 to 11 cycles, a sample-barcoded 5' primer and a J-beta primer mix were used. TCRdb called the 5' RACE reads again in MiXCR, with one record for every CDR3 protein. The sample records hundreds of thousands of distinct CDR3 sequences, roughly 56% being singletons. Study observations and caveats: Whereas aged donors had fewer naive CD4+ cells, long-lived donors had more of them and higher diversity.

Worth noting for this clonotype: As yet, its antigen is unknown.

This receptor was obtained from a man aged 40-49 years in good health. The sequenced material came from blood. The gene calls are TRBV6-2 or TRBV6-3 and TRBJ1-1, with D possibly matching TRBD1 (5 bases). The CDR3 nucleotides read TGTGCCAGCAAGGAATACAGGATAGTCGCTGAAGCTTTCTTT. As protein: CASKEYRIVAEAFF.